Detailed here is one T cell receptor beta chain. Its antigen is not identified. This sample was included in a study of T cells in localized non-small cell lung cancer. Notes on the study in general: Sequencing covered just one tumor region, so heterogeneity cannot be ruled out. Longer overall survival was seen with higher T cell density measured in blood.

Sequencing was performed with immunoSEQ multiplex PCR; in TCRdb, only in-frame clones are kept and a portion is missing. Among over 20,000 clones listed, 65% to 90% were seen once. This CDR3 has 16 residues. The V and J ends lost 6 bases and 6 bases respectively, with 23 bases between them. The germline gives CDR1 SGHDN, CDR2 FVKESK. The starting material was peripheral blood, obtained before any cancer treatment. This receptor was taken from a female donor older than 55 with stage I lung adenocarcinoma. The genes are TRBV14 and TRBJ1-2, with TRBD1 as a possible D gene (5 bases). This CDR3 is CASSPGRRNPFHGYTF. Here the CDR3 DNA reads TGTGCCAGCAGTCCGGGACGCCGGAACCCCTTCCATGGCTACACCTTC.